The 24 T cell receptor beta chains reported below all come from one sample, sequenced in a study of blood T cell repertoires in COVID-19. Repertoires were generated with immunoSEQ multiplex PCR, while TCRdb's copy carries only in-frame clones and drops some. Of roughly 230,000 clones detected, 84% appear once; the ten largest clones hold roughly 4%. Specimen: peripheral blood. The receptors shown here come from a man aged 50-59 years with acute or convalescent COVID-19.

The rearrangement uses TRBV7-8 and TRBJ1-5; 7 bases match TRBD1. Per germline, CDR1 SGHVS and CDR2 FQNEAQ. V lost 3 bases to trimming and J lost 3 bases; unmatched junction nucleotides: 5. The CDR3 is 15 amino acids. In DNA form, the CDR3 reads TGTGCCAGCAGCTTCGGAACAGGGGACAATCAGCCCCAGCATTTT. This sequence encodes CASSFGTGDNQPQHF.

Here the CDR3 DNA reads TGTGCCAGCAGTTCTTGGCGGGGTAGCTCCTACGAGCAGTACTTC. This sequence encodes CASSSWRGSSYEQYF. The chain links TRBV27 to TRBJ2-7, with D possibly matching TRBD2 (6 bases). V was clipped by 4 bases and J by 0 bases, with 13 bases between them. This CDR3 has 15 amino acids. The germline V gene encodes CDR1 MNHEY and CDR2 SMNVEV (reference sequence).

The rearrangement uses TRBV28 and TRBJ2-7; 8 positions agree with TRBD1. Germline trimming cut 5 bases from V and 3 bases from J; bases unmatched to any gene: 6. In germline, CDR1 is MDHEN, CDR2 SYDVKM. There are 14 residues in the CDR3. CDR3 residues: CASSTGQGIYEQYF. The CDR3 DNA reads TGTGCCAGCAGTACCGGACAGGGAATCTACGAGCAGTACTTC.

The J gene is TRBJ2-1, the V gene TRBV3-1 (or the pseudogene TRBV3-2), with 7 bases fitting TRBD1. The V gene end was trimmed by 2 bases and the J gene end by 9 bases; junction bases not matched to a gene: 1. The germline gives CDR1 LGHDT, CDR2 YNNKEL (reference sequence). The CDR3 consists of 12 residues. CDR3 nucleotides: TGTGCCAGCAGCCAAAGGGGGCTTGAGCAGTTCTTC. Residues: CASSQRGLEQFF.

V gene TRBV30 combines with J gene TRBJ1-2, with D possibly being TRBD1 (6 bases). The germline V gene has CDR1 GTSNPN and CDR2 SVGIG (reference sequence). This CDR3 spans 15 amino acids. The germline V and J ends were trimmed by 0 bases and 4 bases, with 15 bases remaining between them. The CDR3 spells CAWSVQGGRAYGYTF. CDR3 nucleotide sequence: TGTGCCTGGAGTGTACAGGGAGGGAGGGCCTATGGCTACACCTTC.

The gene calls are TRBV9 and TRBJ1-1, with D perhaps TRBD1 (5 bases). Trimming shortened V by 4 bases and J by 3 bases, and 13 bases separated the two germline ends. The CDR3 sequence is 14 residues long. Germline lookup yields CDR1 SGDLS and CDR2 YYNGEE. The CDR3 bases are TGTGCCAGCAGCCCCAGGGAGGAGGACACTGAAGCTTTCTTT. It specifies CASSPREEDTEAFF.

This clone was seen just once. The V and J genes are TRBV2 and TRBJ2-1; D might be TRBD2 (5 bases). Between the trimmed V and J ends, which lost 1 base and 4 bases, there was a span of 5 bases. This CDR3 is built from 13 residues. Germline V gene lookup returns CDR1 SNHLY and CDR2 FYNNEI. The CDR3 protein is CASSEERYNEQFF. The DNA of the CDR3 is TGTGCCAGCAGTGAAGAGCGGTACAATGAGCAGTTCTTC.

The chain carries TRBV6-5 and TRBJ1-3, with D possibly matching TRBD1 (5 bases). V lost 11 bases and J 0 bases, leaving 14 bases between the germline ends. The CDR3 loop spans 14 amino acids. Germline CDR1 MNHEY, CDR2 SVGAGI. This CDR3 reads CAAGMGNSGNTIYF. CDR3 DNA: TGTGCCGCAGGGATGGGGAACTCTGGAAACACCATATATTTT.

The chain employs TRBV6-5 and TRBJ1-4, with unresolved D. V was cut by 8 bases and J by 0 bases, with 7 bases left in between. Germline CDR1 is MNHEY and CDR2 is SVGAGI. The CDR3 spans 13 residues. The CDR3 reads CASPCTTNEKLFF. The CDR3 DNA sequence: TGTGCCAGCCCTTGTACAACTAATGAAAAACTGTTTTTT.

The CDR3 region has the DNA TGCAGTGCAGACAGCCTAGGGCAGCAGTACTTC. Translated, it gives CSADSLGQQYF. This rearrangement joins TRBV20-1 to TRBJ2-7; perhaps TRBD1 as D (5 bases). The V and J ends lost 6 bases and 8 bases respectively, with 14 bases between them. Germline CDR1 reads DFQATT; CDR2 reads SNEGSKA (reference sequence). CDR3 length: 11 residues.

The chain carries TRBV29-1 and TRBJ1-1, with D hard to call. Trimming left V 5 bases short and J 3 bases short, with 10 bases between. Germline values: CDR1 SQVTM, CDR2 ANQGSEA. CDR3 length: 12 residues. CDR3 amino acids: CSVSRRDTEAFF. CDR3 coding DNA: TGCAGCGTTTCCCGACGGGACACTGAAGCTTTCTTT.

The genes are TRBV28 and TRBJ2-1; 14 bases are shared with TRBD2. J gave up 6 bases and V 6 bases, and 7 bases lay outside the gene matches. CDR1 MDHEN and CDR2 SYDVKM come from the germline V gene. This CDR3 is 16 amino acids long. CDR3 nucleotide sequence: TGTGCCAGCAGCTCCGGGACTAGCGGGAGAGGCAATGAGCAGTTCTTC. Translation: CASSSGTSGRGNEQFF.

This clone was seen at least ten times. The genes are TRBV11-2 and TRBJ1-5; D gene uncertain. Germline V gene lookup returns CDR1 SGHAT and CDR2 FQNNGV. The CDR3 is made up of 13 amino acids. Trimming shortened V by 1 base and J by 5 bases, and 6 bases separated the two germline ends. The CDR3 DNA sequence: TGTGCCAGCAGCTTAGTTCGCGATCAGCCCCAGCATTTT. Translating it yields CASSLVRDQPQHF.

V gene TRBV6-2 or TRBV6-3 combines with J gene TRBJ2-7; TRBD2 matches at 12 bases. The junction had 4 bases not matched to a gene; V was cut back by 2 bases and J by 2 bases. Per germline, CDR1 MNHEY and CDR2 SVGEGT. CDR3 length: 16 residues. CDR3 amino acids: CASSYQTSGGTYEQYF. The CDR3, as DNA: TGTGCCAGCAGTTACCAGACTAGCGGGGGTACCTACGAGCAGTACTTC.

The chain is built from TRBV4-1 and TRBJ1-1, with 7 bases lining up with TRBD1. V dropped 3 bases and J dropped 6; count of bases not matched to a gene: 16. Germline-derived CDR1 and CDR2 are MGHRA and YSYEKL. The CDR3 consists of 17 residues. The CDR3 nucleotides read TGCGCCAGCAGCCATCTAACTAGGACAGGTCGGCGGGCTGAAGCTTTCTTT. This gives the protein CASSHLTRTGRRAEAFF.

The chain uses TRBV5-1 and TRBJ2-7; D is uncertain. Per the germline V gene, CDR1 is SGHRS and CDR2 is YFSETQ. Between the trimmed V and J ends, which lost 3 bases and 3 bases, there was a span of 7 bases. The CDR3 consists of 12 residues. CDR3 nucleotides: TGCGCCAGCAGCTCGGAGAACTACGAGCAGTACTTC. This translates into CASSSENYEQYF.

The rearrangement uses TRBV11-3 and TRBJ1-2; TRBD1 might be the D (6 bases). This CDR3 has 17 residues. Per germline, CDR1 SGHNT and CDR2 YENEEA. The V and J ends lost 5 bases and 5 bases respectively, with 24 bases between them. The DNA of the CDR3 is TGTGCCAGCAGCCAGGACAGTCTTGGGGTGACATGGTATGGCTACACCTTC. Amino acids: CASSQDSLGVTWYGYTF. The full variable domain, with the rest looked up from reference TRBV11-3 and TRBJ1-2, is EAGVVQSPRYKIIEKKQPVAFWCNPISGHNTLYWYLQNLGQGPELLIRYENEEAVDDSQLPKDRFSAERLKGVDSTLKIQPAELGDSAVYLCASSQDSLGVTWYGYTFGSGTRLTVV.

This chain connects TRBV3-1 (or the pseudogene TRBV3-2) to TRBJ2-3; no firm D call. The CDR3 loop spans 15 amino acids. V lost 4 bases to trimming and J lost 6 bases, with 17 bases between them. Germline assignment: CDR1 LGHDT and CDR2 YNNKEL (reference sequence). CDR3 sequence: CASSRSPMSEDTQYF. DNA of the CDR3: TGTGCCAGCAGCCGCAGCCCAATGAGCGAGGATACGCAGTATTTT.

The chain links TRBV27 to TRBJ1-6; no definite D call. V lost 1 base and J 13 bases, leaving 11 bases between the germline ends. CDR3 length: 13 amino acids. The germline gives CDR1 MNHEY, CDR2 SMNVEV (reference sequence). The CDR3 sequence: CASSLFPRGPLHF. The CDR3 DNA sequence: TGTGCCAGCAGTTTATTTCCCCGAGGGCCCCTCCACTTT.

V is TRBV10-1 and J is TRBJ2-7, with a weak D call TRBD1 (5 bases). V was clipped by 8 bases and J by 3 bases, with 14 bases between them. CDR1 is WNHNN, CDR2 SYGVQD, per germline (reference sequence). CDR3 size: 13 residues. CDR3 nucleotide sequence: TGCGCCAGCTCCGACAGCGTGATCTACGAGCAGTACTTC. The encoded protein is CASSDSVIYEQYF.

V and J are TRBV14 and TRBJ2-1; 12 bases line up with TRBD2. Germline V lookup: CDR1 SGHDN, CDR2 FVKESK. The CDR3 has 17 residues. Trimming at V came to 4 bases and at J to 9 bases, leaving 13 bases not matched to a gene. In nucleotides, the CDR3 is TGTGCCAGCAGCCCTACTACCGGACTAGCGGGAAGGGTTGAGCAGTTCTTC. Translation: CASSPTTGLAGRVEQFF. The variable domain in full, with the rest retrieved from reference TRBV14 and TRBJ2-1, is EAGVTQFPSHSVIEKGQTVTLRCDPISGHDNLYWYRRVMGKEIKFLLHFVKESKQDESGMPNNRFLAERTGGTYSTLKVQPAELEDSGVYFCASSPTTGLAGRVEQFFGPGTRLTVL.

This clone has more than one count but fewer than ten. The chain's CDR3 is CASSDSSGNTIYF. CDR3 in DNA: TGTGCCAGCAGTGACAGCTCTGGAAACACCATATATTTT. The rearrangement links TRBV2 to TRBJ1-3; D is unclear. Trimming took 3 bases from V and 0 from J, leaving 3 bases between them. The CDR3 totals 13 residues. Germline CDR1 and CDR2: SNHLY and FYNNEI.

The rearrangement uses TRBV4-2 and TRBJ2-5; a weak D match, TRBD2 (5 bases). Germline V gene lookup returns CDR1 LGHNA and CDR2 YNFKEQ. The CDR3 contains 13 residues. V was shortened by 1 base and J by 6 bases, with 9 bases between the two germline ends. CDR3 amino acids: CASSQGPGKTQYF. The CDR3 region has the DNA TGTGCCAGCAGCCAAGGCCCGGGAAAGACCCAGTACTTC.

V gene TRBV10-1 combines with J gene TRBJ2-2, with 13 bases lining up with TRBD2. The trim removed 10 bases at V and 5 bases at J, leaving 1 base unmatched. Germline CDR1 is WNHNN and CDR2 is SYGVQD (reference sequence). The CDR3 extends over 13 amino acids. The chain's CDR3 is CATGLAGTGELFF. Here the CDR3 DNA reads TGCGCCACGGGACTAGCGGGAACCGGGGAGCTGTTTTTT.